The 6 T cell receptor beta chains below all came from one sample that was sequenced in a study of T cell responses to AZD1222 COVID-19 vaccine. Sequencing used immunoSEQ multiplex PCR; TCRdb keeps in-frame clones, though not all of them. The sample lists 120,000 or so clones, 85% to 90% occurring once. The specimen comprised peripheral blood, sampled on day 0 of AZD1222 vaccination. Receptor source: an adult in good health.

The V and J genes are TRBV4-1 and TRBJ2-3, with a tentative D call TRBD2 (5 bases). Between the trimmed V and J ends, which lost 1 base and 5 bases, there was a span of 13 bases. CDR1 is MGHRA and CDR2 is YSYEKL in the germline V gene. This CDR3 spans 15 amino acids. The CDR3 region has the DNA TGCGCCAGCAGCCAAGGAGGGAGCCTAGGAGATACGCAGTATTTT. It is translated as CASSQGGSLGDTQYF.

The rearrangement links TRBV7-9 to TRBJ2-7; 11 nucleotides match TRBD2. The CDR3 is made up of 15 amino acids. Trimming at V came to 6 bases and at J to 4 bases, leaving 8 bases not matched to a gene. Germline-derived CDR1 and CDR2 are SEHNR and FQNEAQ (reference sequence). The CDR3 DNA reads as TGTGCCAGCAGTTGGGGACTAGCGGAAAATTACGAGCAGTACTTC. This sequence encodes CASSWGLAENYEQYF.

The rearrangement links TRBV5-1 to TRBJ1-3, with TRBD1 identical over 8 bases. Losses at the gene ends were 4 bases for V and 0 bases for J; bases not matched to a gene: 6. CDR3 length: 16 amino acids. Germline V gene data show CDR1 as SGHRS and CDR2 as YFSETQ. The CDR3 DNA reads as TGCGCCAGCAGCCCCGGACAGGGCTTCTCTGGAAACACCATATATTTT. Translating it yields CASSPGQGFSGNTIYF. The entire variable domain, with the rest obtained from reference TRBV5-1 and TRBJ1-3, is as follows: KAGVTQTPRYLIKTRGQQVTLSCSPISGHRSVSWYQQTPGQGLQFLFEYFSETQRNKGNFPGRFSGRQFSNSRSEMNVSTLELGDSALYLCASSPGQGFSGNTIYFGEGSWLTVV.

The V call is TRBV10-3, the J call TRBJ1-6; TRBD1 might be the D (5 bases). There are 13 residues in the CDR3. Between the trimmed V and J ends, which lost 8 bases and 0 bases, there was a span of 5 bases. Germline CDR1 and CDR2: ENHRY and SYGVKD. The CDR3 reads CAIGGSYNSPLHF. CDR3 coding DNA: TGTGCCATCGGGGGCTCCTATAATTCACCCCTCCACTTT.

The chain combines TRBV7-8 with TRBJ2-3, with a possible D match to TRBD2 (5 bases). The CDR3 is 13 amino acids. The ends were cut back, 3 bases at V and 3 bases at J, with 7 bases in the middle. Germline CDR1 reads SGHVS; CDR2 reads FQNEAQ. CDR3 amino acids: CASSFTRTDTQYF. For the CDR3, the DNA is TGTGCCAGCAGCTTTACTAGAACAGATACGCAGTATTTT. Based on the CDR3 plus reference TRBV7-8 and TRBJ2-3, the full variable domain is GAGVSQSPRYKVAKRGQDVALRCDPISGHVSLFWYQQALGQGPEFLTYFQNEAQLDKSGLPSDRFFAERPEGSVSTLKIQRTQQEDSAVYLCASSFTRTDTQYFGPGTRLTVL.

The rearrangement uses TRBV10-2 and TRBJ2-7; tentative D call: TRBD2 (5 bases). V lost 2 bases and J 2 bases, leaving 7 bases between the germline ends. Germline lookup yields CDR1 WSHSY and CDR2 SAAADI. The CDR3 extends over 13 amino acids. CDR3 sequence reads: CASSEGGPYEQYF. CDR3 nucleotide sequence: TGCGCCAGCAGTGAGGGAGGTCCCTACGAGCAGTACTTC.